A selection of T cell receptor beta chains follows, all from one sample in a study of cytomegalovirus exposure and HLA in healthy donors. Measured with immunoSEQ multiplex PCR; TCRdb has only the in-frame clones, and not every one. The sample shows roughly 60,000 clones, about 91% of them seen only once. Sequencing used PBMCs. The receptors derive from a woman in her twenties or thirties in good health and CMV-seronegative. Each CDR3 is given without its conserved first and last residue.

v_call	j_call	cdr3_aa
TRBV6-1	TRBJ1-5	ASSEALVRNQPQH
TRBV6-1	TRBJ2-1	ASVAGGLNEQF
TRBV6-1	TRBJ2-1	ASAGDEQF
TRBV19	TRBJ2-5	ASSAEHPLETQY
TRBV7-7	TRBJ2-5	ASSLGRDLKGTQY
TRBV7-8	TRBJ1-1	ASSKGTGGGTEAF
TRBV2	TRBJ2-2	ASRPGLALAGELF
TRBV21-1	TRBJ2-4	ASSARTSGPRIQY
TRBV10-2	TRBJ2-7	ASSESGVAGVYEQY
TRBV9	TRBJ2-1	ASSISQGNEQF
TRBV6-5	TRBJ1-1	ASSSQGNTEAF
TRBV7-8	TRBJ2-3	ASSLKTGWRTDTQY